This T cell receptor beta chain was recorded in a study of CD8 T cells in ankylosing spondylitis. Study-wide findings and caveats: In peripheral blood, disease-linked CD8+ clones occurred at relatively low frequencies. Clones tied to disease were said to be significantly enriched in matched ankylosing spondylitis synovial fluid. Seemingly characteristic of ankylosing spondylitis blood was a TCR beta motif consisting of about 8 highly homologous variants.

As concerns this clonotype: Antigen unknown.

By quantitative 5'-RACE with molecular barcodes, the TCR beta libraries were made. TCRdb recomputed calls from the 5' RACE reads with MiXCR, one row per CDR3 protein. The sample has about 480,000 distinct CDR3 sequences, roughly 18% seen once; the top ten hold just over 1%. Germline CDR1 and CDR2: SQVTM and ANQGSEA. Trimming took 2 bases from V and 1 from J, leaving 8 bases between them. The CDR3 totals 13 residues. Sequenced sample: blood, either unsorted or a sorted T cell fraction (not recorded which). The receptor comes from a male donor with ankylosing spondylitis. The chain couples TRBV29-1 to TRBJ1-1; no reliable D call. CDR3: CSVEIAGNTEAFF. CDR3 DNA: TGCAGCGTTGAAATTGCGGGGAACACTGAAGCTTTCTTT.